Listed below are T cell receptor beta chains from one sample, sequenced in a study of cytomegalovirus exposure and HLA in healthy donors. Produced via immunoSEQ multiplex PCR; TCRdb's table is partial and in-frame only. The repertoire holds tens of thousands of clones, with 85% to 95% as singletons. Sequencing was carried out using PBMCs. These TCRs come from a woman aged 18-29 years in good health and CMV-seropositive. Both conserved end residues are part of each CDR3. The order of the fields is V gene, CDR3 protein.

TRBV30	CASPTGTSWVTGELFF
TRBV29-1	CSVEVGYRIGDEQYF
TRBV5-5	CASSLGGLGYGYTF
TRBV9	CASSGGLVGGEQYF
TRBV6-1	CASSEIETSGREQYF
TRBV7-9	CASSLEPSNPKGPPYEQYF
TRBV4-1	CASSPGQSSYEQYF
TRBV27	CASSLNPSSYNEQFF
TRBV7-6	CASSLPAGAVSGELFF
TRBV20-1	CSAELIDTQYF
TRBV6-1	CASRSDRVGANVLTF
TRBV6-4	CASSDSGGAGNQPQHF
TRBV28	CASSSGQGAYEQYF
TRBV27	CASSFRGLNYGYTF
TRBV11-2	CASSLEPTGVGETQYF
TRBV19	CASGGQYTEAFF
TRBV29-1	CSVFGGDGNTIYF
TRBV25-1	CASSDPGTSSYNEQFF
TRBV30	CAWSTSVHEQYF
TRBV2	CASTWGDNYGYTF
TRBV5-4	CASSLGLAGANEQFF
TRBV27	CASSLSRAEAGAGYNEQFF